This TCR beta chain was captured in a study of Graves' ophthalmopathy and Graves' hyperthyroidism. This clonotype was observed a few times. Its antigen is unknown. Transcripts of RNA were the source for amplifying TCR beta CDR3 regions. After a first-round RT-PCR with HTBI primers, a second-round multiplex PCR was run. MiXCR, run by TCRdb on the multiplex PCR reads, gives a single entry per CDR3 protein. The data show about 620,000 distinct CDR3 sequences, 22% seen once. Between the trimmed V and J ends, which lost 3 bases and 4 bases, there was a span of 12 bases. The CDR3 is 14 amino acids. Study-wide results and caveats: The authors also found most expanded thyroid clonotypes above 0.001 frequency in blood.

The sequenced material came from peripheral blood. The chain recombines TRBV12-3 or TRBV12-4 with TRBJ2-5, with TRBD1 as a possible D gene (6 bases). The receptor's source is a woman aged 18-30 years with stable Graves' hyperthyroidism. Some clones in this sample may be carry-over from other donors' samples. CDR3 nucleotides: TGTGCCAGCAGTTTTAGGGGGATACCAGAGACCCAGTACTTC. Translation: CASSFRGIPETQYF.